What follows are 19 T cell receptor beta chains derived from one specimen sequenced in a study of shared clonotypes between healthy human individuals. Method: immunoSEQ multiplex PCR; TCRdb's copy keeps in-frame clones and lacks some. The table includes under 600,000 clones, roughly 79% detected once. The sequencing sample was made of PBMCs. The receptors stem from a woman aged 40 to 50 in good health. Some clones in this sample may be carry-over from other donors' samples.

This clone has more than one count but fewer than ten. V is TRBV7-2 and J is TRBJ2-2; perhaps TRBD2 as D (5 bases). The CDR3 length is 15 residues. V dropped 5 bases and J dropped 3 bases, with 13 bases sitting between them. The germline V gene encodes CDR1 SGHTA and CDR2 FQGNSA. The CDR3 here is CASSPSFSDTGELFF. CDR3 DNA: TGTGCCAGCAGCCCAAGCTTTAGCGACACCGGGGAGCTGTTTTTT.

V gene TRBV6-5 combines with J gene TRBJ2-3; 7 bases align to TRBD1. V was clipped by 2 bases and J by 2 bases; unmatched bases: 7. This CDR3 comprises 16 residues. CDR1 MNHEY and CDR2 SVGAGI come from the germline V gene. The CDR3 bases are TGTGCCAGCAGTTACCCCCAGACAGGGAACACAGATACGCAGTATTTT. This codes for CASSYPQTGNTDTQYF.

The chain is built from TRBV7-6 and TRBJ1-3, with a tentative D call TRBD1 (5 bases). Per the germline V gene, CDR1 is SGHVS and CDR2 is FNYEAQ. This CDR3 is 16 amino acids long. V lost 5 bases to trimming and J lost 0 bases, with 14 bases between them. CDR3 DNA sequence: TGTGCCAGCAGCCCCGGGACGCCGAGCTCTGGAAACACCATATATTTT. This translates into CASSPGTPSSGNTIYF.

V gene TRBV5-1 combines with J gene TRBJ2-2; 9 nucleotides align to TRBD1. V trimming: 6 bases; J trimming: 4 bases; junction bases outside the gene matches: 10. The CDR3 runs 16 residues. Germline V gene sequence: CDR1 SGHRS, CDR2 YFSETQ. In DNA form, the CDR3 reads TGCGCCAGCACTCCCCCCGGGACAGGGAGCACCGGGGAGCTGTTTTTT. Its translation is CASTPPGTGSTGELFF.

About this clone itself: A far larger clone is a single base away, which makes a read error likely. CDR3 nucleotide sequence: TGTGCCAGCAGTCCCAGGGGGGACACTGAAGCTTTCTTT. The encoded protein is CASSPRGDTEAFF. The genes are TRBV25-1 and TRBJ1-1; TRBD1 aligns across 7 bases. The CDR3 consists of 13 residues. Trimming cost V 5 bases and J 3 bases; bases outside gene matches: 3. Germline CDR1 reads MGHDK; CDR2 reads SYGVNS.

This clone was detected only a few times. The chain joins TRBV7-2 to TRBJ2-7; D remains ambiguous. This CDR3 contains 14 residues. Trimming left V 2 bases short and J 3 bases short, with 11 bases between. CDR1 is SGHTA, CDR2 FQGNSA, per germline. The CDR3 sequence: CASSLNPFGYEQYF. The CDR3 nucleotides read TGTGCCAGCAGCTTAAATCCCTTTGGCTACGAGCAGTACTTC.

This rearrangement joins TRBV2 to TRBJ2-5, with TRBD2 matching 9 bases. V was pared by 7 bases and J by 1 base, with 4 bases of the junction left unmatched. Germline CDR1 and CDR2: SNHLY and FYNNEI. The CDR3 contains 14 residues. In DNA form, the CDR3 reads TGTGCCAGCACCAGACTAGCGGCCCAAGAGACCCAGTACTTC. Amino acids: CASTRLAAQETQYF.

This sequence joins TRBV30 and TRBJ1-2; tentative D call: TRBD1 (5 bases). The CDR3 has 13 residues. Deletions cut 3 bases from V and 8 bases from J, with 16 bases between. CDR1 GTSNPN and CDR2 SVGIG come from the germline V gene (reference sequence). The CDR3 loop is CAWRAPPGGGYTF. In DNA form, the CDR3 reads TGTGCCTGGAGAGCGCCCCCCGGGGGAGGCTACACCTTC.

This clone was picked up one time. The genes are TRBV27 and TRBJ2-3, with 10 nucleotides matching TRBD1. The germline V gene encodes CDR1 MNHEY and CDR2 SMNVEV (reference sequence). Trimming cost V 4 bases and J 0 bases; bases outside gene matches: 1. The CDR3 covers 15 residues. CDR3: CASSSDRGSTDTQYF. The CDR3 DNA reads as TGTGCCAGCAGTTCGGACAGGGGGAGCACAGATACGCAGTATTTT.

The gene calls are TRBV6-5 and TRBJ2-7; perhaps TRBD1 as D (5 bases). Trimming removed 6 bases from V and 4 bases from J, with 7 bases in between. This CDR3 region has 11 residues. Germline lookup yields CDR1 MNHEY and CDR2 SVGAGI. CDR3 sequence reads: CASRRQYEQYF. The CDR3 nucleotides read TGTGCCAGCAGGAGACAGTACGAGCAGTACTTC.

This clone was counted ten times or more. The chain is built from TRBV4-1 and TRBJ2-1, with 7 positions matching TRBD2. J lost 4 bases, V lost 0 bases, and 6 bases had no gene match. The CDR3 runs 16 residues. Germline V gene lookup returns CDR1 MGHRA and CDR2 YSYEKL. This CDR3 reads CASSQEYGRLYNEQFF. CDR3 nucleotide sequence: TGCGCCAGCAGCCAAGAATACGGGAGGCTGTACAATGAGCAGTTCTTC.

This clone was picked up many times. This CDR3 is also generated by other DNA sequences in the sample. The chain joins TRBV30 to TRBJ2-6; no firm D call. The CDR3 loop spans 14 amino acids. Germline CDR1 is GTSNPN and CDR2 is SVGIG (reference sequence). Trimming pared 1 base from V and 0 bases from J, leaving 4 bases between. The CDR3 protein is CAWSEGSGANVLTF. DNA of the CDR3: TGTGCCTGGAGTGAGGGCTCTGGGGCCAACGTCCTGACTTTC.

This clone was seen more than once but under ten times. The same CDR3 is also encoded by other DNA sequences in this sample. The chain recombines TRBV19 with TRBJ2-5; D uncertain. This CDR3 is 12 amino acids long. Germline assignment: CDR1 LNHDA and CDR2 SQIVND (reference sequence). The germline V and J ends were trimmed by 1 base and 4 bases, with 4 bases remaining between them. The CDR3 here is CASSIGGETQYF. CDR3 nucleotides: TGTGCCAGTAGTATAGGTGGAGAGACCCAGTACTTC.

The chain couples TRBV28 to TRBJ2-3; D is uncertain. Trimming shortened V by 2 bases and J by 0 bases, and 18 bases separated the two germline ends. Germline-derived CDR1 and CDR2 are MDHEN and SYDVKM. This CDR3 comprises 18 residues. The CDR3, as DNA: TGTGCCAGCAGTTTAGAACCAAGTTCTATCTTTAGCACAGATACGCAGTATTTT. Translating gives CASSLEPSSIFSTDTQYF.

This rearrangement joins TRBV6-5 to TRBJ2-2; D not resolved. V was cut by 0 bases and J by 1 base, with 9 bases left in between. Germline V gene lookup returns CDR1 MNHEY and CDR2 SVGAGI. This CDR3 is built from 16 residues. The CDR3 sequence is CASSYSGFWNTGELFF. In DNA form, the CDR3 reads TGTGCCAGCAGTTACTCGGGGTTTTGGAACACCGGGGAGCTGTTTTTT.

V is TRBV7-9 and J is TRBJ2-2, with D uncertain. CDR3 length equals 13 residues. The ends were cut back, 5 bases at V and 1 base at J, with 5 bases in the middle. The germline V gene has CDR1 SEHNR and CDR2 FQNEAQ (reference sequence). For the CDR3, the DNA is TGTGCCAGCAGCCCGGGGAACACCGGGGAGCTGTTTTTT. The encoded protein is CASSPGNTGELFF.

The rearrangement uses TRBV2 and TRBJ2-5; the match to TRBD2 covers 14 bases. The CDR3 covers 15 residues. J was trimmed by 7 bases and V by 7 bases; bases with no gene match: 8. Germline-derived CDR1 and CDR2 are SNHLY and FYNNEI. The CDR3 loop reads CASIPGTSGRGTQYF. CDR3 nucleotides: TGTGCCAGCATCCCCGGGACTAGCGGGAGAGGGACCCAGTACTTC.

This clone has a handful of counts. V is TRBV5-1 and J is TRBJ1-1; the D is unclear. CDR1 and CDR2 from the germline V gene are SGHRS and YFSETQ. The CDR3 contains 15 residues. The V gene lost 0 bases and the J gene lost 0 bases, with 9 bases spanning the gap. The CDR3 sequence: CASSLVNGLNTEAFF. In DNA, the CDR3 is TGCGCCAGCAGCTTGGTAAACGGTTTGAACACTGAAGCTTTCTTT.

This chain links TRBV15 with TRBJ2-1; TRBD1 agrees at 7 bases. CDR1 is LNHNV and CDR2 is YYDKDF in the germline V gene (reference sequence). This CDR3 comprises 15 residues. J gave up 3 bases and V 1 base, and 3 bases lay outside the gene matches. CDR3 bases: TGTGCCACCAGCAGAGTAGGGGGCTTCTACAATGAGCAGTTCTTC. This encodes CATSRVGGFYNEQFF.